Below, 5 T cell receptor beta chains from the same sample are listed, as sequenced in a study of blood T cell repertoires in COVID-19. Assay used: immunoSEQ multiplex PCR; TCRdb lists only in-frame clones, some missing. The top ten clones hold roughly 2.3% of a sample with approximately 140,000 clones, around 84% of them seen once. The sequenced sample consisted of peripheral blood. These receptors came from a man between 65 and 85 years old with acute or convalescent COVID-19.

The J gene is TRBJ2-6, the V gene TRBV5-1; 10 bases are a match to TRBD1. This CDR3 is built from 16 residues. Germline CDR1 reads SGHRS; CDR2 reads YFSETQ. Unmatched junction bases numbered 3, after V lost 6 bases and J lost 0 bases. CDR3 in DNA: TGCGCCAGCACCCGGGACAGGGGCTCTGGGGCCAACGTCCTGACTTTC. This encodes CASTRDRGSGANVLTF.

This clone occurred once. The V gene is TRBV11-2, the J gene TRBJ2-1, with a tentative D call TRBD2 (5 bases). Germline-derived CDR1 and CDR2 are SGHAT and FQNNGV. Trimming shortened V by 1 base and J by 9 bases, and 28 bases separated the two germline ends. The CDR3 loop spans 19 amino acids. This CDR3 is CASSLVCERVKIRTSEQFF. CDR3 coding DNA: TGTGCCAGCAGCTTAGTGTGTGAGCGCGTGAAGATTCGAACTAGTGAGCAGTTCTTC.

This clone was seen just once. This chain connects TRBV28 to TRBJ2-7; 7 bases fit TRBD1. J gave up 3 bases and V 4 bases, and 12 bases lay outside the gene matches. In germline, CDR1 is MDHEN, CDR2 SYDVKM. CDR3 length: 16 amino acids. The CDR3 DNA is TGTGCCAGCAGTTCCTCTTCGGGACAGAGGGACTACGAGCAGTACTTC. Protein product: CASSSSSGQRDYEQYF.

The genes are TRBV4-2 and TRBJ2-3; 7 nucleotides match TRBD2. Germline trimming cut 0 bases from V and 0 bases from J; bases unmatched to any gene: 6. In germline, CDR1 is LGHNA, CDR2 YNFKEQ. This CDR3 contains 17 residues. The CDR3 loop reads CASSQDPASGSTDTQYF. The CDR3, as DNA: TGTGCCAGCAGCCAAGATCCGGCTAGCGGAAGCACAGATACGCAGTATTTT.

The chain's CDR3 is CASSRGQVYGYTF. Written as DNA, the CDR3 is TGTGCCAGTAGTAGGGGACAAGTCTATGGCTACACCTTC. This sequence joins TRBV19 and TRBJ1-2; D may be TRBD1 (6 bases). The CDR3 covers 13 residues. CDR1 and CDR2 from the germline V gene are LNHDA and SQIVND (reference sequence). The ends were cut back, 4 bases at V and 4 bases at J, with 10 bases in the middle.